This T cell receptor beta chain was recovered during a study of spatial heterogeneity in lung cancer. For the study at large: Detected beta-chain sequences consistently exceeded alpha-chain sequences.

This clonotype came up many times. Every TCR cDNA molecule bore a unique molecular identifier. TCRdb fed the 5' RACE reads into MiXCR, producing one record per CDR3 protein. This sample has roughly 60,000 distinct CDR3 sequences, with 8.4% found just once. The time point here: sample taken at primary tumor resection. No cell sorting; template was whole RNA from tumor, lung tissue or PBMC. This CDR3 has 17 residues. V was trimmed by 6 bases and J by 0 bases, leaving 18 bases between them. Germline CDR1 MDHEN, CDR2 SYDVKM. The sequence was obtained from a female donor with early-stage non-small cell lung cancer. The genes are TRBV28 and TRBJ1-5, with D possibly matching TRBD1 (6 bases). The sequencing used PBMCs, collected at surgery. Here the CDR3 reads CASRSAKGGNSNQPQHF. CDR3 DNA sequence: TGTGCCAGCAGGAGTGCCAAAGGGGGGAATAGCAATCAGCCCCAGCATTTT.